The entry that follows covers one T cell receptor beta chain sequence. The repertoire was sequenced with immunoSEQ multiplex PCR; TCRdb's copy has only in-frame clones and lacks some. The table has 97,000 or so clones, roughly 89% seen once. This sample is drawn from a study of cytomegalovirus exposure and HLA in healthy donors. CDR3 length: 19 residues. Germline-derived CDR1 and CDR2 are SGHDN and FVKESK. V shed 4 bases and J 1 base; nucleotides not matched to a gene: 15. The V call is TRBV14, the J call TRBJ1-1; 10 bases match TRBD1. The sample was PBMCs. The sequence derives from a woman aged 25 to 39 in good health and CMV-seronegative. This chain's CDR3 is CASSPLPDHRDRGNTEAFF. Here the CDR3 DNA reads TGTGCCAGCAGCCCACTGCCCGACCATAGGGACAGGGGGAACACTGAAGCTTTCTTT.